Below, one T cell receptor (beta chain) is given with its context. The sample comes from a study of blood T cell repertoires in COVID-19. Study in general: The United States, Italy and Spain were the sources of the acute and convalescent COVID-19 samples. PBMCs, B-cell-depleted T cells, or T cells were the source of the cDNA or gDNA that made up the material.

Per the authors' pipeline: Counts of nucleated cells, estimated from reference gene primer amplification, were obtained. Sequencing used immunoSEQ multiplex PCR; TCRdb keeps in-frame clones, though not all of them. V and J calls and clone size are copied from that table; D and trimming were computed from the DNA. This sample has more than 200,000 clones, with approximately 86% found just once. The CDR3 spans 15 residues. The V and J genes are TRBV21-1 and TRBJ1-2; the table's D call of TRBD1 was not tested on the DNA. TRBV21-1 is recorded as a pseudogene. Input material: peripheral blood. This receptor was obtained from a young man with active or convalescent COVID-19. The CDR3 region is CASNPGQSLNYGYTF. The CDR3 nucleotides are TGTGCCAGCAACCCGGGACAGTCACTTAACTATGGCTACACCTTC.